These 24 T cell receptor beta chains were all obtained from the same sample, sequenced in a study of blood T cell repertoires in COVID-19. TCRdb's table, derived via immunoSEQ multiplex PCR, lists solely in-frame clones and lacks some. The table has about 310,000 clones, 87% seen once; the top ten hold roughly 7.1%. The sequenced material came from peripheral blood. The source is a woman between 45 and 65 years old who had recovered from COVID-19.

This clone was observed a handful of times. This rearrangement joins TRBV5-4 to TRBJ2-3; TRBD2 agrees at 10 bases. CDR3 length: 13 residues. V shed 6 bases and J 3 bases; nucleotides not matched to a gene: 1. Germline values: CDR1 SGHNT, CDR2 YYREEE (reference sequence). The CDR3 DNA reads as TGTGCCAGCAAGCGGGGGGGGACAGATACGCAGTATTTT. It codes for CASKRGGTDTQYF.

This CDR3 reads CASSFRLYEQYF. The CDR3 DNA reads as TGTGCCAGCAGTTTCCGCCTATACGAGCAGTACTTC. The chain couples TRBV12-3 or TRBV12-4 to TRBJ2-7; D not certain. Trimming took off 3 bases at V and 4 bases at J, with 7 bases between the two ends. The CDR3 is 12 residues long.

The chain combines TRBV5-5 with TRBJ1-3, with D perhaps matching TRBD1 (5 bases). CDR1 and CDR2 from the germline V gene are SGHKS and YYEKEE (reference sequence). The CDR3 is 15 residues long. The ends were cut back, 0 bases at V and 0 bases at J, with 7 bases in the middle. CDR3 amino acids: CASSLEQASGNTIYF. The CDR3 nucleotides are TGTGCCAGCAGCTTGGAACAGGCCTCTGGAAACACCATATATTTT.

The CDR3 bases are TGTGCCAGCAGCCAATCTGTAACGGTGAACACCGGGGAGCTGTTTTTT. This encodes CASSQSVTVNTGELFF. The chain joins TRBV7-3 to TRBJ2-2, with D uncertain. CDR1 is SGHTA and CDR2 is FQGTGA in the germline V gene. The CDR3 length is 16 residues. V lost 5 bases and J lost 1, with 14 bases in between.

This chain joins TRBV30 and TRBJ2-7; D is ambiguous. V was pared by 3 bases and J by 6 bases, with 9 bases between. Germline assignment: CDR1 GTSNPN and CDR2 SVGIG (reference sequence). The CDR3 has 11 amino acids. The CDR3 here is CAWRFLREQYF. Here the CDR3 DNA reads TGTGCCTGGAGATTTCTTCGCGAGCAGTACTTC.

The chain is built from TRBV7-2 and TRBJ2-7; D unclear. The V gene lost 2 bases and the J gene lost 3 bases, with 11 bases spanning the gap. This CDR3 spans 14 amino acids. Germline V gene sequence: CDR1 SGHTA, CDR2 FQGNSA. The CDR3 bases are TGTGCCAGCAGCTTAATTGCCACGGGCTACGAGCAGTACTTC. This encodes CASSLIATGYEQYF.

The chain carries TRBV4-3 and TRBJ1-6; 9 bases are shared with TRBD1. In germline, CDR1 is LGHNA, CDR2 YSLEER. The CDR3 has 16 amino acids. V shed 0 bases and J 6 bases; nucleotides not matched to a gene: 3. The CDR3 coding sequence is TGCGCCAGCAGCCAAGACGTGACAGGGGGTAATTCACCCCTCCACTTT. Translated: CASSQDVTGGNSPLHF.

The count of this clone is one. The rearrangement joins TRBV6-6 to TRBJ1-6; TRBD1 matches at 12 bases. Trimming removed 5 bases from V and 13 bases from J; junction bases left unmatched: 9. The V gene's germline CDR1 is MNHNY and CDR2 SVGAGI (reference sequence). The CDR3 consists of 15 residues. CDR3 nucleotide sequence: TGTGCCAGCAGTCCGGGACAGGGGGCCGGGGAGCCCCTCCACTTT. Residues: CASSPGQGAGEPLHF.

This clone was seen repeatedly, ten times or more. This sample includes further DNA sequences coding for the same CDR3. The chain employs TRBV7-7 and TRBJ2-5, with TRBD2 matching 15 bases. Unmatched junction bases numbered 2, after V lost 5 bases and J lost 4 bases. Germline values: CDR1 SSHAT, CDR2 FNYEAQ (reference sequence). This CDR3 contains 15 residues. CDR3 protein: CASSLGLAGGETQYF. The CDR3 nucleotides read TGTGCCAGCAGCCTGGGACTAGCGGGGGGAGAGACCCAGTACTTC.

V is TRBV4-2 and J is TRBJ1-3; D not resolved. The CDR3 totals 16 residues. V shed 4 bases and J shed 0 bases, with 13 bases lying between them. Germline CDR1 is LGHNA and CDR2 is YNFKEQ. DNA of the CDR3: TGTGCCAGCAGCCGGTCCGGGTCAAACTCTGGAAACACCATATATTTT. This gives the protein CASSRSGSNSGNTIYF.

DNA of the CDR3: TGTGCCTGGAGAGGGACAGGGCATGGAAACACCATATATTTT. Residues: CAWRGTGHGNTIYF. The chain carries TRBV30 and TRBJ1-3, with 9 bases lining up with TRBD1. J lost 3 bases, V lost 3 bases, and 3 bases had no gene match. This CDR3 is built from 14 residues. The germline V gene has CDR1 GTSNPN and CDR2 SVGIG (reference sequence).

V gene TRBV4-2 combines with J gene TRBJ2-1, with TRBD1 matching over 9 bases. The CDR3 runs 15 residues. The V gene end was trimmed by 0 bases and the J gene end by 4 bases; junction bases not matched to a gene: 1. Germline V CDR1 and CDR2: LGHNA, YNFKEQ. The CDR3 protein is CASSQDGTGYNEQFF. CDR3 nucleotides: TGTGCCAGCAGCCAAGATGGGACAGGGTACAATGAGCAGTTCTTC.

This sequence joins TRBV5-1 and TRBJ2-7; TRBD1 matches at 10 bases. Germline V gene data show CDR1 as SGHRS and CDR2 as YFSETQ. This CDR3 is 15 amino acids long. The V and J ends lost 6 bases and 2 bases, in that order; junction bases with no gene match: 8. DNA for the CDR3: TGCGCCAGCAACGGCGGGGACAGGGGTACCTACGAGCAGTACTTC. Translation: CASNGGDRGTYEQYF.

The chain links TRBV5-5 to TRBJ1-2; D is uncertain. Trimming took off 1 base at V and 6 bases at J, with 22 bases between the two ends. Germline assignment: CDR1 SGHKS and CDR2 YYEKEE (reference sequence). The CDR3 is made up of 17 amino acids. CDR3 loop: CASSLYSGSLQANGYTF. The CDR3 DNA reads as TGTGCCAGCAGCTTGTATAGCGGGTCGCTCCAAGCGAATGGCTACACCTTC.

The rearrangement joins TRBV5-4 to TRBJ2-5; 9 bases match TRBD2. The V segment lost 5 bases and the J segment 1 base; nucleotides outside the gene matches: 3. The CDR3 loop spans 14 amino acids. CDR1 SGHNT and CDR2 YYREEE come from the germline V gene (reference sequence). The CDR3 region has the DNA TGTGCCAGCAGACTAGCGGGCCGCCAAGAGACCCAGTACTTC. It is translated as CASRLAGRQETQYF. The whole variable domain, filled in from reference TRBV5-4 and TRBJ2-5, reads ETGVTQSPTHLIKTRGQQVTLRCSSQSGHNTVSWYQQALGQGPQFIFQYYREEENGRGNFPPRFSGLQFPNYSSELNVNALELDDSALYLCASRLAGRQETQYFGPGTRLLVL.

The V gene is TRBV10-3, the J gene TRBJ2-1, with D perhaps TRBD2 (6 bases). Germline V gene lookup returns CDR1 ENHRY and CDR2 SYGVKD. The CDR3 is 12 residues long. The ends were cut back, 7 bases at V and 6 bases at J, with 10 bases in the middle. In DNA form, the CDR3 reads TGTGCCATCACGGGCGGGATCAATGAGCAGTTCTTC. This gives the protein CAITGGINEQFF.

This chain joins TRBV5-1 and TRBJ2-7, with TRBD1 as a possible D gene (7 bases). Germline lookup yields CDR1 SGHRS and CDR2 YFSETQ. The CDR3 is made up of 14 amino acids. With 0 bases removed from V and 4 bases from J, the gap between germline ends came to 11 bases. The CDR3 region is CASSLGSGGYEQYF. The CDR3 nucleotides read TGCGCCAGCAGCTTGGGGTCAGGGGGGTACGAGCAGTACTTC.

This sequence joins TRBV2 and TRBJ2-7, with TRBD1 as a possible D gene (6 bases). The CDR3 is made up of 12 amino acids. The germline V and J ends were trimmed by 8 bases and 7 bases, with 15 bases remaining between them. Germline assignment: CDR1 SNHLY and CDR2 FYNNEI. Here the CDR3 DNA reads TGTGCCAGCGATCTCAGGGGAGAGGAGCAGTACTTC. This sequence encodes CASDLRGEEQYF. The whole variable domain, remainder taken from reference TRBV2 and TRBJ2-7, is EPEVTQTPSHQVTQMGQEVILRCVPISNHLYFYWYRQILGQKVEFLVSFYNNEISEKSEIFDDQFSVERPDGSNFTLKIRSTKLEDSAMYFCASDLRGEEQYFGPGTRLTVT.

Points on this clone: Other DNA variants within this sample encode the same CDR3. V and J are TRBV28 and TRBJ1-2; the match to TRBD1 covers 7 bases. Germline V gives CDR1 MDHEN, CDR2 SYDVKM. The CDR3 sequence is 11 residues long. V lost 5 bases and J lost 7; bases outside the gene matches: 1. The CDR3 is CASSPGGGYTF. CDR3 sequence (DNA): TGTGCCAGCAGTCCAGGGGGTGGCTACACCTTC.

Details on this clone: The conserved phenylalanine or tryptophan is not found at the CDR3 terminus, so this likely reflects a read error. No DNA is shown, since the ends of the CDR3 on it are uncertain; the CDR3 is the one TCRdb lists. The CDR3 spells CASSERRNSRTTI. The chain is built from TRBV6-1 and TRBJ1-2; the DNA was not used to check the table's D call, TRBD1. Germline values: CDR1 MNHNS, CDR2 SASEGT. The CDR3 numbers 13 amino acids, ends counted.

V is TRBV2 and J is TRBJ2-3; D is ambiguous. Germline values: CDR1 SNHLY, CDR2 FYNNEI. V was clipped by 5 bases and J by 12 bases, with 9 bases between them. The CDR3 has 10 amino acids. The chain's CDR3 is CASSTSSQYF. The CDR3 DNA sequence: TGTGCCAGCAGTACGAGCTCCCAGTATTTT. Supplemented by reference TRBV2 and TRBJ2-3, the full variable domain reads EPEVTQTPSHQVTQMGQEVILRCVPISNHLYFYWYRQILGQKVEFLVSFYNNEISEKSEIFDDQFSVERPDGSNFTLKIRSTKLEDSAMYFCASSTSSQYFGPGTRLTVL.

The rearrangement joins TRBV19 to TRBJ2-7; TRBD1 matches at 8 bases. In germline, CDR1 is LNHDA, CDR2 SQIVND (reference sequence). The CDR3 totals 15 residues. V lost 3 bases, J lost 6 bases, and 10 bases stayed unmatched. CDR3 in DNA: TGTGCCAGTAGTATCCGGACAGGGAATCGCCTCGAGCAGTACTTC. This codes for CASSIRTGNRLEQYF.

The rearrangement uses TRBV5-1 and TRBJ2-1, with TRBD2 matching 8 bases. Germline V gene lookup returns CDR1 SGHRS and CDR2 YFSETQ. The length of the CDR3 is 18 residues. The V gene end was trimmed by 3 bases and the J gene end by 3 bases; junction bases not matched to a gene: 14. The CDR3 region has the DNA TGCGCCAGCAGCTCTCAGGGCGCAGCGGGAGTAGGCTACAATGAGCAGTTCTTC. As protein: CASSSQGAAGVGYNEQFF.

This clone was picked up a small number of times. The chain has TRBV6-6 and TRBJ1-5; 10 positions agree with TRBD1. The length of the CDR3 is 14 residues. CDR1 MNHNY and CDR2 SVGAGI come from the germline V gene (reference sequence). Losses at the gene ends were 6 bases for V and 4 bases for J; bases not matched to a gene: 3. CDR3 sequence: CASSRGQGNQPQHF. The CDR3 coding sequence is TGTGCCAGCAGCCGGGGACAGGGGAATCAGCCCCAGCATTTT.